The 17 T cell receptor beta chains below all came from one sample that was sequenced in a study of radiotherapy plus CTLA-4 blockade in lung cancer listed by TCRdb under 2018. The library was built by means of the immunoSEQ multiplex PCR assay. Here the immuneACCESS table is served through TCRdb, limited to in-frame sequences with V and J called. Missing clones are a known gap in these copies; in checked studies unresolved V genes cover under half, and the rest lacks a known reason. This sample lists some 66,000 clones; around four fifths were detected once. Together, the top ten hold 4% to 5% of the sample. Sample: peripheral blood, taken from a patient treated with radiotherapy plus ipilimumab. The receptors originated from a human donor with non-small cell lung cancer who had a partial response to radiotherapy plus ipilimumab.

The rearrangement links TRBV6-5 to TRBJ1-6; tentative D call: TRBD1 (5 bases). Looked up from germline, CDR1 is MNHEY and CDR2 is SVGAGI. V lost 8 bases and J 7 bases, leaving 12 bases between the germline ends. This CDR3 has 13 amino acids. The CDR3 reads CASHWGVNSPLHF. Written as DNA, the CDR3 is TGTGCCAGCCATTGGGGCGTCAATTCACCCCTCCACTTT.

This rearrangement joins TRBV5-6 to TRBJ2-2; 11 bases align to TRBD2. CDR1 and CDR2 from the germline V gene are SGHDT and YYEEEE. After removal of 0 bases from V and 5 bases from J, the junction contained 3 bases not matched to a gene. The CDR3 covers 16 residues. CDR3 amino acids: CASSLAASGRTGELFF. The CDR3 bases are TGTGCCAGCAGCTTGGCAGCTAGCGGGAGGACCGGGGAGCTGTTTTTT.

J is TRBJ1-1 and V is TRBV28; no clear D gene. CDR1 and CDR2 (germline): MDHEN, SYDVKM. V was clipped by 5 bases and J by 5 bases, with 9 bases between them. The CDR3 contains 12 residues. The CDR3: CASSPLVTEAFF. The CDR3 DNA reads as TGTGCCAGCAGTCCCCTCGTGACTGAAGCTTTCTTT.

This chain uses TRBV5-4 with TRBJ2-1; 11 bases are shared with TRBD2. Germline loops: CDR1 SGHNT, CDR2 YYREEE (reference sequence). V lost 4 bases and J lost 5; bases outside the gene matches: 8. CDR3 length: 16 residues. CDR3 residues: CASSPTSGSVNNEQFF. CDR3 DNA: TGTGCCAGCAGCCCCACTAGCGGGAGTGTCAACAATGAGCAGTTCTTC.

The CDR3 DNA reads as TGTGCCAGCAGTTTAGGGGTAACAGGGTGGTTCTTC. Translated: CASSLGVTGWFF. V and J are TRBV27 and TRBJ2-1; D possibly corresponds to TRBD1 (6 bases). V lost 2 bases to trimming and J lost 15 bases, with 14 bases between them. This CDR3 comprises 12 residues. Germline V CDR1 and CDR2: MNHEY, SMNVEV (reference sequence).

The rearrangement links TRBV7-8 to TRBJ1-1, with TRBD1 identical over 8 bases. This CDR3 region has 15 residues. Unmatched junction bases numbered 5, after V lost 5 bases and J lost 0 bases. The germline CDR1 and CDR2 sequences are SGHVS and FQNEAQ. This CDR3 reads CASSGRQGMNTEAFF. CDR3 DNA sequence: TGTGCCAGCAGCGGCAGACAGGGGATGAACACTGAAGCTTTCTTT.

J is TRBJ2-3 and V is TRBV7-9; 11 nucleotides agree with TRBD2. This CDR3 has 15 residues. Per germline, CDR1 SEHNR and CDR2 FQNEAQ (reference sequence). V dropped 5 bases and J dropped 5; count of bases not matched to a gene: 6. Written as DNA, the CDR3 is TGTGCCAGCAGCCCCGATCTAGCGGGAGGAGATACGCAGTATTTT. Protein: CASSPDLAGGDTQYF.

This clone has only a few counts. The rearrangement links TRBV2 to TRBJ2-5, with 9 bases aligning to TRBD2. This CDR3 spans 15 amino acids. Germline assignment: CDR1 SNHLY and CDR2 FYNNEI. Trimming cost V 2 bases and J 5 bases; bases outside gene matches: 6. The DNA of the CDR3 is TGTGCCAGCAGTGAAACCGGGACTAGCTTGGAGACCCAGTACTTC. This sequence encodes CASSETGTSLETQYF.

The chain recombines TRBV6-1 with TRBJ1-1; no clear D. Germline V gene sequence: CDR1 MNHNS, CDR2 SASEGT. Trimming took 11 bases from V and 1 from J, leaving 11 bases between them. This CDR3 spans 12 amino acids. For the CDR3, the DNA is TGTGCCTCCAAGAGGCAGAACACTGAAGCTTTCTTT. It encodes CASKRQNTEAFF.

The chain carries TRBV10-1 and TRBJ2-2; perhaps TRBD2 as D (6 bases). CDR1 is WNHNN, CDR2 SYGVQD, per germline (reference sequence). The CDR3 is 15 residues long. The V gene lost 7 bases and the J gene lost 4 bases, with 16 bases spanning the gap. In DNA, the CDR3 is TGCGCCAGCACGGAGACAGCCGGGGGCACCGGGGAGCTGTTTTTT. As protein: CASTETAGGTGELFF.

V usage is TRBV11-2 and J usage is TRBJ2-3; D is ambiguous. The CDR3 has 12 amino acids. CDR1 SGHAT and CDR2 FQNNGV come from the germline V gene. Deletions cut 3 bases from V and 5 bases from J, with 6 bases between. CDR3 DNA sequence: TGTGCCAGCAGCTTTAGCTTAGATACGCAGTATTTT. Translated, it gives CASSFSLDTQYF. Filled out from reference TRBV11-2 and TRBJ2-3, the complete variable domain reads EAGVAQSPRYKIIEKRQSVAFWCNPISGHATLYWYQQILGQGPKLLIQFQNNGVVDDSQLPKDRFSAERLKGVDSTLKIQPAKLEDSAVYLCASSFSLDTQYFGPGTRLTVL.

This clone was counted a single time. This chain uses TRBV19 with TRBJ1-1; tentative D call: TRBD1 (6 bases). The CDR3 covers 15 residues. The germline V and J ends were trimmed by 6 bases and 0 bases, with 14 bases remaining between them. The V gene's germline CDR1 is LNHDA and CDR2 SQIVND (reference sequence). In DNA, the CDR3 is TGTGCCAGTAGCTTAACGGACAGAGTGAACACTGAAGCTTTCTTT. Encoded protein: CASSLTDRVNTEAFF.

The CDR3 DNA reads as TGTGCCAGCAGCCCGGGGTTTGGACAGGGGGCTGAGGGCTACACCTTC. Translated: CASSPGFGQGAEGYTF. The J gene is TRBJ1-2, the V gene TRBV11-2, with 11 bases matching TRBD1. The CDR3 runs to 16 residues. With V trimmed by 5 bases and J by 8 bases, 13 bases remained unmatched. Germline loops: CDR1 SGHAT, CDR2 FQNNGV. The complete variable domain, with remaining parts taken from reference TRBV11-2 and TRBJ1-2, reads EAGVAQSPRYKIIEKRQSVAFWCNPISGHATLYWYQQILGQGPKLLIQFQNNGVVDDSQLPKDRFSAERLKGVDSTLKIQPAKLEDSAVYLCASSPGFGQGAEGYTFGSGTRLTVV.

This sequence joins TRBV2 and TRBJ2-3, with 12 nucleotides matching TRBD2. Germline CDR1 SNHLY, CDR2 FYNNEI. CDR3 size: 16 residues. Trimming removed 7 bases from V and 5 bases from J; junction bases left unmatched: 10. CDR3 bases: TGTGCCAGCATTGGACTAGCGGGGACTAGGGGAGATACGCAGTATTTT. It is translated as CASIGLAGTRGDTQYF.

The J gene is TRBJ2-7, the V gene TRBV10-3; possible D gene TRBD1, 6 bases. Trimming stripped 4 bases from V and 2 bases from J, with 6 bases between. The CDR3 runs to 12 residues. Looked up from germline, CDR1 is ENHRY and CDR2 is SYGVKD. The CDR3 bases are TGTGCCATCAGTGGGACAGCCTACGAGCAGTACTTC. It codes for CAISGTAYEQYF.

The V call is TRBV7-9, the J call TRBJ2-3; 7 bases align to TRBD2. The CDR3 runs 15 residues. Germline CDR1 and CDR2: SEHNR and FQNEAQ (reference sequence). The ends lost 5 bases at V and 0 bases at J; junction bases unmatched: 5. DNA of the CDR3: TGTGCCAGCAGCGCAGAGGGAGGGAGCACAGATACGCAGTATTTT. Its protein is CASSAEGGSTDTQYF. Full variable domain (remainder filled in from reference TRBV7-9 and TRBJ2-3): DTGVSQNPRHKITKRGQNVTFRCDPISEHNRLYWYRQTLGQGPEFLTYFQNEAQLEKSRLLSDRFSAERPKGSFSTLEIQRTEQGDSAMYLCASSAEGGSTDTQYFGPGTRLTVL.

This chain joins TRBV9 and TRBJ1-2; D not resolved. This CDR3 spans 14 amino acids. Trimming removed 6 bases at V and 8 bases at J, with 20 bases between. Germline loops: CDR1 SGDLS, CDR2 YYNGEE. The CDR3 spells CASTSLAGVSGYTF. The CDR3 nucleotides are TGTGCCAGCACCTCCCTGGCGGGAGTCAGCGGCTACACCTTC.